This T cell receptor beta chain was captured by sequencing in a study of long-term antiretroviral therapy in people with HIV. This clone was observed once. The antigen is not known. General study points: Diversity increased after ART yet remained lower than in transplant donor controls.

Germline V gene sequence: CDR1 SGHAT, CDR2 FQNNGV. The V and J ends lost 1 base and 2 bases respectively, with 11 bases between them. CDR3 length equals 16 residues. Running of the v3.0 immunoSEQ assay took place at survey level. Sequencing was directed toward about 40,000-55,000 T-cell genomes in each sample. Produced via immunoSEQ multiplex PCR; TCRdb's table is partial and in-frame only. The sample records 30,000 or so clones, 65% to 75% being singletons. The material was unsorted PBMCs, obtained 3 years after starting antiretroviral therapy. The chain combines TRBV11-2 with TRBJ1-4; tentatively, D is TRBD1 (5 bases). The receptor was isolated from a man in his fifties with HIV. CDR3 sequence reads: CASSLGRGQTNEKLFF. The CDR3 region has the DNA TGTGCCAGCAGCTTAGGACGGGGCCAGACTAATGAAAAACTGTTTTTT.